These 12 T cell receptor beta chains originate from one sample sequenced in a study of cytomegalovirus exposure and HLA in healthy donors. The repertoire was sequenced with immunoSEQ multiplex PCR; TCRdb's copy has only in-frame clones and lacks some. The table includes about 140,000 clones, about 83% detected once. The sample taken for sequencing was PBMCs. These receptors all stem from a woman aged 25 to 39 in good health and CMV-seronegative.

This chain joins TRBV9 and TRBJ2-4; a possible D gene is TRBD1 (5 bases). The V gene's germline CDR1 is SGDLS and CDR2 YYNGEE. Trimming removed 0 bases at V and 7 bases at J, with 14 bases between. This CDR3 has 15 residues. CDR3 region: CASSVGSTGVNIQYF. CDR3 nucleotide sequence: TGTGCCAGCAGCGTAGGATCCACAGGTGTGAACATTCAGTACTTC.

The chain has TRBV5-1 and TRBJ1-2, with 12 bases matching TRBD1. CDR3 length equals 14 residues. V was pared by 3 bases and J by 8 bases, with 5 bases of the junction left unmatched. Germline CDR1 is SGHRS and CDR2 is YFSETQ. The CDR3 nucleotides read TGCGCCAGCAGCTGGGGGACAGGGGGCGCGGGCTACACCTTC. It encodes CASSWGTGGAGYTF.

V and J are TRBV7-2 and TRBJ2-7; 7 bases map to TRBD1. J lost 9 bases, V lost 7 bases, and 15 bases had no gene match. CDR1 is SGHTA, CDR2 FQGNSA, per germline. CDR3 size: 14 residues. DNA of the CDR3: TGTGCCAGCAAAGTGAACCGGGACAGACACTTGCAGTACTTC. Encoded protein: CASKVNRDRHLQYF. Full variable domain (rest looked up from reference TRBV7-2 and TRBJ2-7): GAGVSQSPSNKVTEKGKDVELRCDPISGHTALYWYRQSLGQGLEFLIYFQGNSAPDKSGLPSDRFSAERTGGSVSTLTIQRTQQEDSAVYLCASKVNRDRHLQYFGPGTRLTVT.

This sequence joins TRBV27 and TRBJ1-2; 7 nucleotides match TRBD1. CDR1 and CDR2 from the germline V gene are MNHEY and SMNVEV (reference sequence). This CDR3 has 14 amino acids. Trimming cost V 1 base and J 4 bases; bases outside gene matches: 3. CDR3 loop: CASSLWNRGYGYTF. For the CDR3, the DNA is TGTGCCAGCAGTTTATGGAACAGGGGCTATGGCTACACCTTC.

In this sample, this clone turned up once. This chain uses TRBV5-4 with TRBJ2-2; 10 bases are a match to TRBD1. The CDR3 consists of 17 residues. Per the germline V gene, CDR1 is SGHNT and CDR2 is YYREEE (reference sequence). V dropped 5 bases and J dropped 0; count of bases not matched to a gene: 7. As DNA, the CDR3 is TGTGCCAGCAGTCGTCAGACAGGGGGCCCGAACACCGGGGAGCTGTTTTTT. Protein product: CASSRQTGGPNTGELFF.

The rearrangement joins TRBV5-1 to TRBJ1-6; 10 bases agree with TRBD1. The CDR3 covers 14 residues. V lost 4 bases and J lost 8; bases outside the gene matches: 3. Germline-derived CDR1 and CDR2 are SGHRS and YFSETQ. CDR3 DNA sequence: TGCGCCAGCAGCGACGGGACAGGGGATTCACCCCTCCACTTT. Amino acids: CASSDGTGDSPLHF.

The chain joins TRBV5-1 to TRBJ2-3; perhaps TRBD1 as D (6 bases). The CDR3 contains 16 residues. Germline V gene sequence: CDR1 SGHRS, CDR2 YFSETQ. V lost 4 bases, J lost 0 bases, and 15 bases lay in between. CDR3 nucleotide sequence: TGCGCCAGCAGCCTTCGGACAGACTTTAGCACAGATACGCAGTATTTT. It codes for CASSLRTDFSTDTQYF.

This chain joins TRBV25-1 and TRBJ2-5, with 11 bases fitting TRBD1. The V gene's germline CDR1 is MGHDK and CDR2 SYGVNS. The CDR3 spans 16 residues. The V and J ends lost 5 bases and 3 bases, in that order; junction bases with no gene match: 8. CDR3 DNA sequence: TGTGCCAGCAGTTACCCGAGGACAGGGGGCGAAGAGACCCAGTACTTC. This gives the protein CASSYPRTGGEETQYF.

The chain couples TRBV19 to TRBJ2-1; 10 bases map to TRBD1. CDR1 and CDR2 (germline): LNHDA, SQIVND (reference sequence). J was trimmed by 9 bases and V by 4 bases; bases with no gene match: 6. The CDR3 is 14 amino acids. This CDR3 is CASSTRQGASEQFF. CDR3 DNA: TGTGCCAGTAGTACCAGACAGGGGGCTAGTGAGCAGTTCTTC.

The CDR3 DNA reads as TGCGCCAGCAGACCCCAGGGGTCCCTGAACACTGAAGCTTTCTTT. It encodes CASRPQGSLNTEAFF. The chain has TRBV5-1 and TRBJ1-1, with D maybe TRBD1 (6 bases). V lost 5 bases to trimming and J lost 0 bases, with 14 bases between them. Looked up from germline, CDR1 is SGHRS and CDR2 is YFSETQ. The CDR3 has 15 residues.

V usage is TRBV28 and J usage is TRBJ1-1; D unclear. The CDR3 is made up of 14 amino acids. The ends were cut back, 3 bases at V and 1 base at J, with 9 bases in the middle. The V gene's germline CDR1 is MDHEN and CDR2 SYDVKM. CDR3 DNA sequence: TGTGCCAGCAGTTTTCGAGGGCAGAACACTGAAGCTTTCTTT. Its translation: CASSFRGQNTEAFF.

The chain links TRBV2 to TRBJ2-7; possibly TRBD1 for D (6 bases). The CDR3 is 12 residues long. Trimming removed 10 bases at V and 3 bases at J, with 13 bases between. Germline CDR1 reads SNHLY; CDR2 reads FYNNEI. The CDR3 here is CATRTVLYEQYF. The CDR3 bases are TGTGCCACCAGGACAGTCCTCTACGAGCAGTACTTC.